The table lists the clone carrying this T cell receptor (beta chain) with many counts. The entry originates in a study of T cells after posttransplantation cyclophosphamide. Repertoires were generated with immunoSEQ multiplex PCR, while TCRdb's copy carries only in-frame clones and drops some. The table lists approximately 40,000 clones, no singletons, with roughly 2.1% in the top ten. CDR1 is SEHNR and CDR2 is FQNEAQ in the germline V gene (reference sequence). There are 13 residues in the CDR3. V gave up 4 bases and J gave up 7 bases, with 11 bases separating them. This clonotype was sampled from a man aged 35 to 55 in good health, CMV-negative, and a related stem cell transplant donor. The sequencing input was PBMCs. The genes are TRBV7-9 and TRBJ1-5; D is ambiguous. CDR3 loop: CASSWRAGQPQHF. For the CDR3, the DNA is TGTGCCAGCAGCTGGCGGGCGGGACAGCCCCAGCATTTT.